This TCR beta chain was observed in a study of T-cell reconstitution after alpha-beta-depleted transplantation in children. A TCRbeta library incorporating unique molecular identifiers was prepared. MiXCR, applied by TCRdb to the PCR reads, yields one record per CDR3 protein. The table shows hundreds of thousands of distinct CDR3 sequences, with roughly 13% occurring only once. Trimming took 2 bases from V and 2 from J, leaving 16 bases between them. Germline CDR1 is SEHNR and CDR2 is FQNEAQ (reference sequence). This CDR3 contains 16 residues. Findings of the study overall: At day 60, the high TCRbeta diversity found in some patients originated from recipient T cells and thymic progenitors that had survived. About two months after transplant, alpha-beta T cells reportedly came from several hundred expanded graft clones. After one year, T-cell counts and TCRbeta diversity mostly came from new T cells.

With regard to this clonotype: Its matching antigen is unknown.

The clonotype comes from a male patient between 10 and 17 years old who had a stem cell transplant for acute myeloid leukemia, so the T cells may come from the graft donor. This sequence joins TRBV7-9 and TRBJ2-7, with unresolved D. The sequences come from PBMCs, mostly from graft donor cells, collected 360 days after TCRalphabeta/CD19-depleted stem cell transplant. This chain's CDR3 is CASSLIKLGSPYEQYF. The CDR3 DNA reads TGTGCCAGCAGCTTAATTAAGTTGGGCAGCCCCTACGAGCAGTACTTC.